The 28 T cell receptor beta chains below all came from one sample that was sequenced in a study of T-cell reconstitution after alpha-beta-depleted transplantation in children. The authors prepared the TCRbeta library with unique molecular identifiers. MiXCR was run by TCRdb on the PCR reads, yielding one entry per CDR3 protein. The sample carries fewer than 1 million distinct CDR3 sequences, about 16% recorded once. This material consisted of PBMCs, mostly from graft donor cells, taken 360 days after TCRalphabeta/CD19-depleted stem cell transplant. All receptors derive from a male patient between 5 and 17 years old who had a stem cell transplant for acute lymphoblastic leukemia, so the T cells may come from the graft donor.

The chain links TRBV5-1 to TRBJ1-4; the match to TRBD1 covers 8 bases. V trimming: 2 bases; J trimming: 3 bases; junction bases outside the gene matches: 6. The CDR3 is 16 amino acids. Looked up from germline, CDR1 is SGHRS and CDR2 is YFSETQ. In DNA, the CDR3 is TGCGCCAGCAGCTTCGGACAGGGAGTATCTAATGAAAAACTGTTTTTT. It encodes CASSFGQGVSNEKLFF. The complete variable domain, with remaining parts taken from reference TRBV5-1 and TRBJ1-4, reads KAGVTQTPRYLIKTRGQQVTLSCSPISGHRSVSWYQQTPGQGLQFLFEYFSETQRNKGNFPGRFSGRQFSNSRSEMNVSTLELGDSALYLCASSFGQGVSNEKLFFGSGTQLSVL.

As to this clonotype: One junction end does not reproduce the germline sequence, and a read error may be involved. V usage is TRBV5-1 and J usage is TRBJ1-2; D is unclear. The V gene's germline CDR1 is SGHRS and CDR2 YFSETQ. CDR3 size: 13 residues. Here the CDR3 DNA reads TGCGCCAGCAGAGGGAGAACCTCCTATGGCTACGCCTTC. Translation: CASRGRTSYGYAF.

This chain connects TRBV5-8 to TRBJ2-3; D call uncertain. V lost 4 bases, J lost 3 bases, and 21 bases lay in between. This CDR3 region has 17 residues. CDR1 and CDR2 (germline): SGHTS, YDEGEE. CDR3 sequence: CASSLNRLSLRTDTQYF. CDR3 nucleotides: TGTGCCAGCAGCCTTAATCGACTCAGCCTAAGAACAGATACGCAGTATTTT.

This clonotype showed up just a few times. The chain uses TRBV7-3 and TRBJ2-1; 10 bases are shared with TRBD1. Looked up from germline, CDR1 is SGHTA and CDR2 is FQGTGA. V lost 5 bases to trimming and J lost 9 bases; unmatched junction nucleotides: 10. CDR3 length: 15 residues. The CDR3 spells CASSQGQGRPIEQFF. The CDR3 DNA reads as TGTGCCAGCAGCCAGGGACAGGGGCGCCCAATTGAGCAGTTCTTC.

This clonotype was seen a few times. The rearrangement joins TRBV19 to TRBJ1-1; D is undetermined. The CDR3 is made up of 12 amino acids. Germline V gene data show CDR1 as LNHDA and CDR2 as SQIVND (reference sequence). Trimming cost V 3 bases and J 3 bases, with 5 bases left between them. CDR3 nucleotides: TGTGCCAGTAGTATTCGCCACACTGAAGCTTTCTTT. As protein: CASSIRHTEAFF.

This clonotype was seen more than once but under ten times. The chain carries TRBV20-1 and TRBJ2-7, with a possible D match to TRBD1 (6 bases). CDR1 is DFQATT and CDR2 is SNEGSKA in the germline V gene (reference sequence). This CDR3 is 13 amino acids long. Written as DNA, the CDR3 is TGCAGGGGCTTAGACAGGAATTCATACGAGCAGTACTTC. It specifies CRGLDRNSYEQYF.

This clonotype was recorded a few times. V usage is TRBV4-1 and J usage is TRBJ2-2; 7 bases map to TRBD2. The J segment lost 0 bases and the V segment lost 1 base, leaving 17 bases of the junction unmatched. CDR3 size: 21 residues. The germline V gene has CDR1 MGHRA and CDR2 YSYEKL. CDR3 loop: CASSQVLGGILPTANTGELFF. DNA for the CDR3: TGCGCCAGCAGCCAAGTTTTGGGAGGGATCCTACCCACCGCGAACACCGGGGAGCTGTTTTTT.

The gene calls are TRBV5-1 and TRBJ2-6; D is uncertain. CDR1 is SGHRS, CDR2 YFSETQ, per germline. The V gene lost 2 bases and the J gene lost 0 bases, with 6 bases spanning the gap. This CDR3 contains 15 residues. The chain's CDR3 is CASSFIYSGANVLTF. In DNA form, the CDR3 reads TGCGCCAGCAGCTTTATATACTCTGGGGCCAACGTCCTGACTTTC.

The chain carries TRBV12-3 or TRBV12-4 and TRBJ2-7; 9 positions agree with TRBD2. Trimming removed 5 bases from V and 4 bases from J; junction bases left unmatched: 9. The CDR3 is made up of 15 amino acids. CDR3 loop: CASSLSGTSRYEQYF. CDR3 nucleotides: TGTGCCAGCAGTCTATCCGGGACTAGCCGGTACGAGCAGTACTTC.

This clonotype was seen repeatedly, ten times or more. The V call is TRBV12-3 or TRBV12-4, the J call TRBJ2-3; TRBD2 matches at 15 bases. The length of the CDR3 is 17 residues. Trimming removed 6 bases from V and 4 bases from J; junction bases left unmatched: 8. CDR3 in DNA: TGTGCCAGCAGCTTCGGACTAGCGGGAGGGCCATCAGATACGCAGTATTTT. Amino acid sequence: CASSFGLAGGPSDTQYF.

In its sample, this clonotype was seen a few times. V gene TRBV6-1 combines with J gene TRBJ1-2; D is uncertain. The CDR3 extends over 14 amino acids. Germline loops: CDR1 MNHNS, CDR2 SASEGT. V was cut by 5 bases and J by 8 bases, with 18 bases left in between. The CDR3 DNA sequence: TGTGCCAGCAGTCTAGTCCCCGGCTCTGAAGGCTACACCTTC. Protein sequence: CASSLVPGSEGYTF.

This chain connects TRBV6-5 to TRBJ2-7; 11 bases match TRBD2. The germline V gene has CDR1 MNHEY and CDR2 SVGAGI. Losses at the gene ends were 2 bases for V and 3 bases for J; bases not matched to a gene: 6. The CDR3 consists of 16 residues. This CDR3 reads CASSYGTSGPHYEQYF. CDR3 coding DNA: TGTGCCAGCAGTTACGGGACTAGCGGACCGCACTACGAGCAGTACTTC.

The table lists this clonotype with a few counts. The genes are TRBV7-6 and TRBJ2-7; D uncertain. V lost 0 bases to trimming and J lost 3 bases, with 18 bases between them. Germline V CDR1 and CDR2: SGHVS, FNYEAQ. The CDR3 has 17 amino acids. The CDR3 bases are TGTGCCAGCAGCTTAGCTCCTGGATGGGGTAGGGTCTACGAGCAGTACTTC. The encoded protein is CASSLAPGWGRVYEQYF.

V is TRBV11-2 and J is TRBJ2-1, with 10 nucleotides matching TRBD2. The V gene end was trimmed by 5 bases and the J gene end by 4 bases; junction bases not matched to a gene: 14. The germline CDR1 and CDR2 sequences are SGHAT and FQNNGV. CDR3 length: 18 residues. DNA for the CDR3: TGTGCCAGCAGCCCTAACGGACTAGCGGTTCGGGGATACAATGAGCAGTTCTTC. Protein sequence: CASSPNGLAVRGYNEQFF.

V is TRBV29-1 and J is TRBJ2-3, with D possibly TRBD1 on 6 matching bases. Germline lookup yields CDR1 SQVTM and CDR2 ANQGSEA. The CDR3 sequence is 13 residues long. The V end lost 8 bases, the J end lost 3 bases, and 15 bases lay between the germline ends. The CDR3, as DNA: TGCAGCACCTGGGGGCAGGGAACAGATACGCAGTATTTT. Amino acid sequence: CSTWGQGTDTQYF.

This sequence joins TRBV11-3 and TRBJ2-1, with 11 bases that match TRBD2. V gave up 2 bases and J gave up 7 bases; unmatched junction bases: 10. Germline assignment: CDR1 SGHNT and CDR2 YENEEA. The CDR3 runs 17 residues. CDR3 nucleotide sequence: TGTGCCAGCAGCTTACAACACCCGCTAGCGGGAGGAAATGAGCAGTTCTTC. This sequence encodes CASSLQHPLAGGNEQFF.

This CDR3 is CASSPPDGFRAGELFF. The CDR3 DNA sequence: TGTGCCAGCAGCCCCCCGGACGGCTTTAGGGCCGGGGAGCTGTTTTTT. The chain joins TRBV9 to TRBJ2-2; D is uncertain. CDR1 and CDR2 (germline): SGDLS, YYNGEE. CDR3 length: 16 residues. Trimming stripped 4 bases from V and 6 bases from J, with 19 bases between.

This clonotype has a handful of counts. V gene TRBV28 combines with J gene TRBJ1-2; D gene uncertain. The length of the CDR3 is 15 residues. Germline loops: CDR1 MDHEN, CDR2 SYDVKM. Trimming removed 4 bases from V and 6 bases from J, with 18 bases in between. The CDR3 nucleotides are TGTGCCAGCAGTTGGCCCGGGCAAACCTCTAATGGCTACACCTTC. It yields the protein CASSWPGQTSNGYTF.

This clonotype has at least ten counts. This rearrangement joins TRBV5-1 to TRBJ2-5; maybe TRBD1 (5 bases). This CDR3 contains 15 residues. The ends were cut back, 1 base at V and 6 bases at J, with 16 bases in the middle. Germline V lookup: CDR1 SGHRS, CDR2 YFSETQ. In nucleotides, the CDR3 is TGCGCCAGCAGCTTGAGGCAGGGAAAGGGAAAGACCCAGTACTTC. Its protein is CASSLRQGKGKTQYF.

The CDR3 region is CASNENLGTQYF. Written as DNA, the CDR3 is TGTGCCAGCAACGAGAATCTGGGGACCCAGTACTTC. This chain uses TRBV12-3 or TRBV12-4 with TRBJ2-5; no firm D call. The V gene lost 7 bases and the J gene lost 7 bases, with 13 bases spanning the gap. The CDR3 totals 12 residues.

The V call is TRBV5-1, the J call TRBJ2-3, with a tentative D call TRBD1 (6 bases). CDR1 and CDR2 (germline): SGHRS, YFSETQ. V lost 0 bases and J lost 4, with 12 bases in between. This CDR3 contains 15 residues. CDR3 nucleotide sequence: TGCGCCAGCAGCTTGGAACTACAGGGATCAGATACGCAGTATTTT. Its translation: CASSLELQGSDTQYF.

This clonotype was detected only a few times. The chain employs TRBV5-1 and TRBJ2-5; 8 bases are shared with TRBD1. CDR3 length equals 13 residues. Germline V lookup: CDR1 SGHRS, CDR2 YFSETQ. V gave up 6 bases and J gave up 2 bases; unmatched junction bases: 3. Here the CDR3 reads CASNRDRQETQYF. The CDR3 DNA is TGCGCCAGCAACCGGGACAGGCAAGAGACCCAGTACTTC.

This clonotype occurred many times. V gene TRBV12-3 or TRBV12-4 combines with J gene TRBJ2-7, with TRBD2 matching over 8 bases. V was pared by 4 bases and J by 4 bases, with 6 bases of the junction left unmatched. The CDR3 is 14 residues long. The CDR3 DNA reads as TGTGCCAGCAGTTCCAGCGGGAGTCTTTACGAGCAGTACTTC. It is translated as CASSSSGSLYEQYF.

This clonotype was counted only a few times. This chain joins TRBV11-2 and TRBJ2-7; 10 bases align to TRBD2. The germline gives CDR1 SGHAT, CDR2 FQNNGV. The trim removed 6 bases at V and 2 bases at J, leaving 22 bases unmatched. The CDR3 totals 20 residues. CDR3 bases: TGTGCCAGCAGTCCCTCCACGCTGATACGGGGACTAGCGTACCCCTACGAGCAGTACTTC. Translation: CASSPSTLIRGLAYPYEQYF.

The chain employs TRBV28 and TRBJ1-1; D call uncertain. The germline V and J ends were trimmed by 3 bases and 0 bases, with 11 bases remaining between them. Germline V gene lookup returns CDR1 MDHEN and CDR2 SYDVKM. This CDR3 region has 15 residues. CDR3 loop: CASSFIGSLNTEAFF. The DNA for the CDR3 is TGTGCCAGCAGTTTTATAGGCAGCCTGAACACTGAAGCTTTCTTT.

In its sample, this clonotype was seen many times. The CDR3 spells CASSQDQAGSNQPQHF. CDR3 coding DNA: TGCGCCAGCAGCCAAGATCAAGCAGGGAGCAATCAGCCCCAGCATTTT. The chain couples TRBV4-1 to TRBJ1-5, with a tentative D call TRBD1 (5 bases). V was trimmed by 0 bases and J by 1 base, leaving 10 bases between them. From germline, CDR1 is MGHRA and CDR2 YSYEKL. This CDR3 comprises 16 residues.

DNA for the CDR3: TGTGCCAGTAGTGATACCCTCTATCAGCCCCAGCATTTT. It specifies CASSDTLYQPQHF. This chain links TRBV19 with TRBJ1-5; no reliable D call. Trimming cost V 5 bases and J 5 bases, with 10 bases left between them. Looked up from germline, CDR1 is LNHDA and CDR2 is SQIVND (reference sequence). This CDR3 region has 13 residues.

This chain joins TRBV6-1 and TRBJ2-7; 10 nucleotides match TRBD2. This CDR3 contains 14 residues. Germline trimming cut 8 bases from V and 12 bases from J; bases unmatched to any gene: 16. Germline V gene lookup returns CDR1 MNHNS and CDR2 SASEGT. The CDR3 loop is CASSPGLAFWRVYF. DNA for the CDR3: TGTGCCAGCTCCCCGGGACTAGCGTTTTGGAGGGTGTACTTC.